These 10 T cell receptor beta chains were all obtained from the same sample, sequenced in a study of shared clonotypes between healthy human individuals. Only in-frame clones appear in the TCRdb table, and some are missing; sequencing was by immunoSEQ multiplex PCR. The sample comprises fewer than 2.5 million clones, under 95% of which are singletons, and 0.36% rests with the top ten. The sequenced sample consisted of naive CD4+ T cells from PBMCs. Subset of the sample: CD45RA+ positively selected. The receptors were gathered from a man aged 18 to 29 in good health. Some clones in this sample may be carry-over from other donors' samples.

CDR3 region: CASSQGQGNTIYF. DNA of the CDR3: TGTGCCAGCAGCCAAGGACAGGGAAACACCATATATTTT. The rearrangement uses TRBV5-4 and TRBJ1-3, with TRBD1 as a possible D gene (6 bases). Trimming took off 4 bases at V and 4 bases at J, with 9 bases between the two ends. This CDR3 is 13 amino acids long. Germline lookup yields CDR1 SGHNT and CDR2 YYREEE (reference sequence).

The J gene is TRBJ2-3, the V gene TRBV28; 7 bases are shared with TRBD2. Germline V gene lookup returns CDR1 MDHEN and CDR2 SYDVKM. The ends lost 3 bases at V and 5 bases at J; junction bases unmatched: 11. CDR3 length equals 16 residues. CDR3 region: CASSFGLAANQDTQYF. CDR3 sequence (DNA): TGTGCCAGCAGTTTTGGGCTAGCGGCCAACCAAGATACGCAGTATTTT.

The gene calls are TRBV6-1 and TRBJ2-7, with 8 bases that match TRBD2. V shed 5 bases, J shed 0 bases, and the junction held 6 bases outside the gene matches. The CDR3 runs 15 residues. Germline V gene sequence: CDR1 MNHNS, CDR2 SASEGT. CDR3 region: CASSLRGGSSYEQYF. CDR3 in DNA: TGTGCCAGCAGTCTTCGGGGGGGCTCCTCCTACGAGCAGTACTTC.

This clone was detected only once. The chain uses TRBV5-1 and TRBJ1-1; TRBD1 aligns across 8 bases. CDR3 size: 14 residues. J gave up 5 bases and V 3 bases, and 6 bases lay outside the gene matches. The germline gives CDR1 SGHRS, CDR2 YFSETQ. This chain's CDR3 is CASSSQGVVTEAFF. CDR3 bases: TGCGCCAGCAGCTCACAGGGGGTAGTGACTGAAGCTTTCTTT.

The rearrangement joins TRBV5-1 to TRBJ1-4; tentatively, D is TRBD1 (5 bases). Germline V gene lookup returns CDR1 SGHRS and CDR2 YFSETQ. This CDR3 is built from 12 residues. Trimming pared 7 bases from V and 8 bases from J, leaving 12 bases between. The CDR3 spells CASRADTEKLFF. The CDR3 nucleotides read TGCGCCAGCCGGGCGGACACCGAAAAACTGTTTTTT.

This chain connects TRBV5-1 to TRBJ2-3; D might be TRBD1 (6 bases). This CDR3 contains 14 residues. Trimming took 5 bases from V and 2 from J, leaving 12 bases between them. From germline, CDR1 is SGHRS and CDR2 YFSETQ. The CDR3 region is CASRVGQNTDTQYF. The CDR3 nucleotides read TGCGCCAGCAGGGTTGGACAGAACACAGATACGCAGTATTTT.

V and J are TRBV6-5 and TRBJ1-4, with 8 bases identical to TRBD1. Germline assignment: CDR1 MNHEY and CDR2 SVGAGI. V lost 6 bases to trimming and J lost 5 bases; unmatched junction nucleotides: 5. This CDR3 region has 14 residues. CDR3 amino acids: CASSHDRGNEKLFF. DNA of the CDR3: TGTGCCAGCAGCCACGACAGGGGAAATGAAAAACTGTTTTTT.

As regards this clone: The same CDR3 is also encoded by other DNA sequences in this sample. The V call is TRBV5-1, the J call TRBJ1-1; D uncertain. Germline CDR1 is SGHRS and CDR2 is YFSETQ. Trimming took off 0 bases at V and 1 base at J, with 10 bases between the two ends. The CDR3 has 15 residues. The CDR3 protein is CASSLEGPRNTEAFF. The CDR3 DNA is TGCGCCAGCAGCTTGGAGGGCCCCAGGAACACTGAAGCTTTCTTT.

Only one count was recorded for this clone. The chain links TRBV15 to TRBJ1-4; a weak D match, TRBD1 (5 bases). The CDR3 has 16 residues. The V end was cut by 1 base, the J end by 11 bases, with 20 bases between. The germline CDR1 and CDR2 sequences are LNHNV and YYDKDF (reference sequence). The CDR3 reads CATSRGPTGSGEKLFF. DNA of the CDR3: TGTGCCACCAGCAGAGGCCCTACAGGTTCCGGGGAGAAACTGTTTTTT.

This clone was seen only once. Other DNA sequences in this specimen translate into the identical CDR3. This chain joins TRBV2 and TRBJ2-1; D uncertain. V was trimmed by 1 base and J by 2 bases, leaving 6 bases between them. This CDR3 has 14 amino acids. Germline V gene data show CDR1 as SNHLY and CDR2 as FYNNEI. The CDR3 DNA is TGTGCCAGCAGTGAAGGTGGGGCCTACAATGAGCAGTTCTTC. The encoded protein is CASSEGGAYNEQFF.